A selection of T cell receptor beta chains follows, all from one sample in a study of T cells in tuberculosis. Assay used: immunoSEQ multiplex PCR; TCRdb lists only in-frame clones, some missing. The data hold about 35,000 clones, with 85% to 95% observed a single time. Source material: PBMCs. These receptors were obtained from a donor aged 10 to 29 with latent tuberculosis or without tuberculosis infection. Both conserved end residues are part of each CDR3. A D gene is named only where the DNA matches it firmly. Some rows have no size entry. The others give once, few or many, or a class for an expanded clone.

v_gene: TRBV5-6
d_gene: NA
j_gene: TRBJ2-7
abundance: NA
CDR3aa: CASSWVGTGDYEQYF
CDR3nt: TGTGCCAGCAGCTGGGTCGGGACGGGAGACTACGAGCAGTACTTC

v_gene: TRBV5-4
d_gene: TRBD1
j_gene: TRBJ2-1
abundance: NA
CDR3aa: CASSPARDRPYNEQFF
CDR3nt: TGTGCCAGCAGCCCAGCAAGGGACAGACCCTACAATGAGCAGTTCTTC

v_gene: TRBV19
d_gene: TRBD1
j_gene: TRBJ2-2
abundance: once
CDR3aa: CASSGTGYTGELFF
CDR3nt: TGTGCCAGTAGCGGGACAGGGTACACCGGGGAGCTGTTTTTT

v_gene: TRBV7-6
d_gene: NA
j_gene: TRBJ2-2
abundance: NA
CDR3aa: CASSLALIRNTGELFF
CDR3nt: TGTGCCAGCAGCTTAGCCCTAATTAGGAACACCGGGGAGCTGTTTTTT

v_gene: TRBV5-1
d_gene: NA
j_gene: TRBJ2-7
abundance: NA
CDR3aa: CASSLYGSEQYF
CDR3nt: TGCGCCAGCAGCTTGTACGGGTCCGAGCAGTACTTC

v_gene: TRBV30
d_gene: NA
j_gene: TRBJ2-6
abundance: NA
CDR3aa: CAWGPPGANVLTF
CDR3nt: TGTGCCTGGGGCCCCCCCGGGGCCAACGTCCTGACTTTC

v_gene: TRBV7-6
d_gene: TRBD1
j_gene: TRBJ2-7
abundance: NA
CDR3aa: CASSLIGQGKDEQYF
CDR3nt: TGTGCCAGCAGCTTAATAGGACAGGGAAAGGACGAGCAGTACTTC

v_gene: TRBV7-2
d_gene: NA
j_gene: TRBJ1-1
abundance: NA
CDR3aa: CASSPEQVTEAFF
CDR3nt: TGTGCCAGCAGCCCCGAGCAGGTGACAGAAGCTTTCTTT

v_gene: TRBV4-1
d_gene: TRBD1
j_gene: TRBJ1-2
abundance: NA
CDR3aa: CASSPLLGQGHGYTF
CDR3nt: TGCGCCAGCAGCCCCCTGTTAGGACAGGGACATGGCTACACCTTC

v_gene: TRBV4-3
d_gene: NA
j_gene: TRBJ2-2
abundance: NA
CDR3aa: CASSLFNAAGELFF
CDR3nt: TGCGCCAGCAGCCTCTTCAATGCGGCCGGTGAGCTGTTTTTT

v_gene: TRBV14
d_gene: NA
j_gene: TRBJ1-2
abundance: NA
CDR3aa: CASSQEGLGGYTF
CDR3nt: TGTGCCAGCAGCCAAGAGGGGCTCGGGGGCTACACCTTC

v_gene: TRBV25-1
d_gene: NA
j_gene: TRBJ1-6
abundance: NA
CDR3aa: CASRPRTDTENSPLHF
CDR3nt: TGTGCCAGCAGACCTCGAACGGACACCGAAAATTCACCCCTCCACTTT

v_gene: TRBV4-1
d_gene: NA
j_gene: TRBJ1-4
abundance: NA
CDR3aa: CASSRRGSAEFEKLFF
CDR3nt: TGCGCCAGCAGCCGAAGAGGGTCAGCGGAATTTGAAAAACTGTTTTTT

v_gene: TRBV30
d_gene: TRBD1
j_gene: TRBJ1-5
abundance: NA
CDR3aa: CAWNPGTVGNQPQHF
CDR3nt: TGTGCCTGGAATCCCGGGACAGTCGGCAATCAGCCCCAGCATTTT

v_gene: TRBV5-6
d_gene: TRBD1
j_gene: TRBJ2-1
abundance: NA
CDR3aa: CASSAGQGEQFF
CDR3nt: TGTGCCAGCAGCGCCGGACAGGGGGAGCAGTTCTTC

v_gene: TRBV6-6
d_gene: NA
j_gene: TRBJ1-1
abundance: NA
CDR3aa: CASTAGGTEAFF
CDR3nt: TGTGCCAGCACTGCGGGAGGGACTGAAGCTTTCTTT

v_gene: TRBV12-5
d_gene: TRBD1
j_gene: TRBJ1-6
abundance: NA
CDR3aa: CASGRGDRGSPLHF
CDR3nt: TGTGCTAGTGGCCGCGGAGACAGGGGTTCACCCCTCCACTTT

v_gene: TRBV14
d_gene: NA
j_gene: TRBJ2-7
abundance: NA
CDR3aa: CASSQDHTYEQYF
CDR3nt: TGTGCCAGCAGCCAAGACCACACCTACGAGCAGTACTTC

v_gene: TRBV4-2
d_gene: TRBD1
j_gene: TRBJ2-6
abundance: NA
CDR3aa: CASSQGATGAGANVLTF
CDR3nt: TGTGCCAGCAGCCAAGGGGCGACAGGGGCTGGGGCCAACGTCCTGACTTTC

v_gene: TRBV6-1
d_gene: NA
j_gene: TRBJ1-1
abundance: once
CDR3aa: CATIAGQNTEAFF
CDR3nt: TGTGCCACCATCGCCGGACAGAACACTGAAGCTTTCTTT

v_gene: TRBV5-1
d_gene: NA
j_gene: TRBJ1-4
abundance: NA
CDR3aa: CASSLGQINEKLFF
CDR3nt: TGCGCCAGCAGCTTGGGACAGATAAATGAAAAACTGTTTTTT

v_gene: TRBV5-1
d_gene: NA
j_gene: TRBJ2-3
abundance: NA
CDR3aa: CASSGSGTYGTRTQYF
CDR3nt: TGCGCCAGCAGCGGATCCGGGACTTATGGCACCCGTACGCAGTATTTT

v_gene: TRBV18
d_gene: TRBD1
j_gene: TRBJ1-3
abundance: once
CDR3aa: CASSPPTGRVSGNTIYF
CDR3nt: TGTGCCAGCTCACCTCCGACAGGGAGAGTTTCTGGAAACACCATATATTTT

v_gene: TRBV6-5
d_gene: TRBD1
j_gene: TRBJ1-2
abundance: NA
CDR3aa: CASSPGTGGWGGYTF
CDR3nt: TGTGCCAGCAGTCCCGGGACAGGGGGCTGGGGAGGCTACACCTTC

v_gene: TRBV30
d_gene: NA
j_gene: TRBJ2-6
abundance: NA
CDR3aa: CAWRGTGANVLTF
CDR3nt: TGTGCCTGGAGGGGCACAGGGGCCAACGTCCTGACTTTC

v_gene: TRBV2
d_gene: TRBD1
j_gene: TRBJ2-3
abundance: NA
CDR3aa: CASPGTGVPDTQYF
CDR3nt: TGTGCCAGCCCCGGGACAGGCGTCCCAGATACGCAGTATTTT

v_gene: TRBV19
d_gene: NA
j_gene: TRBJ1-5
abundance: NA
CDR3aa: CASRVWGGNQPQHF
CDR3nt: TGTGCCAGTAGGGTCTGGGGGGGCAATCAGCCCCAGCATTTT

v_gene: TRBV6-1
d_gene: NA
j_gene: TRBJ2-7
abundance: NA
CDR3aa: CASSGLMSLYEQYF
CDR3nt: TGTGCCAGCAGTGGACTAATGTCTCTCTACGAGCAGTACTTC

v_gene: TRBV21-1
d_gene: NA
j_gene: TRBJ2-1
abundance: once
CDR3aa: CASKQGSLSEQFF
CDR3nt: TGTGCCAGCAAACAGGGCAGTTTGAGTGAGCAGTTCTTC

v_gene: TRBV12-5
d_gene: NA
j_gene: TRBJ2-1
abundance: NA
CDR3aa: CASGLVGGGSYNEQFF
CDR3nt: TGTGCTAGTGGTTTGGTGGGAGGTGGCTCCTACAATGAGCAGTTCTTC